These 31 T cell receptor beta chains came from one sample sequenced in a study of shared clonotypes between healthy human individuals (dated by TCRdb to 2019 to 2021). Library generation was performed with the immunoSEQ multiplex PCR assay. TCRdb holds this immuneACCESS table with in-frame rearrangements only. Some clones are missing; in checked studies, unresolved V genes explain under half, and the rest has no known cause. The sample table shows 2 million to 2.5 million clones, and less than 95% are seen once. Of the sample, 0.37% is held by the ten largest clones. What was sequenced was naive CD4+ T cells from PBMCs. Read against the paper, the sample's cell subset or site label means: CD45RA+ positively selected. These receptors were taken from a man aged 18-30 years in good health. Some clones in this sample may be carry-over from other donors' samples.

The chain joins TRBV5-1 to TRBJ2-1, with D tentatively TRBD1 or TRBD2 (6 bases each). This CDR3 contains 14 residues. Germline V lookup: CDR1 SGHRS, CDR2 YFSETQ. The V and J ends lost 4 bases and 5 bases respectively, with 13 bases between them. The CDR3 protein is CASSLGGIDNEQFF. Here the CDR3 DNA reads TGCGCCAGCAGCCTGGGGGGCATAGACAATGAGCAGTTCTTC.

This clone was seen a few times. The CDR3 DNA reads TGTGCCAGCAGTTCCCCCGGGACAGGGGTATACGAGCAGTACTTC. Its translation is CASSSPGTGVYEQYF. This chain connects TRBV28 to TRBJ2-7; 10 nucleotides align to TRBD1. V was pared by 4 bases and J by 4 bases, with 7 bases of the junction left unmatched. The CDR3 runs 15 residues. The germline V gene encodes CDR1 MDHEN and CDR2 SYDVKM. Looking up the rest from reference TRBV28 and TRBJ2-7 gives the full variable domain: DVKVTQSSRYLVKRTGEKVFLECVQDMDHENMFWYRQDPGLGLRLIYFSYDVKMKEKGDIPEGYSVSREKKERFSLILESASTNQTSMYLCASSSPGTGVYEQYFGPGTRLTVT.

The chain uses TRBV9 and TRBJ2-3, with a possible D match to TRBD1 (6 bases). Germline V CDR1 and CDR2: SGDLS, YYNGEE. Trimming stripped 3 bases from V and 3 bases from J, with 11 bases between. The CDR3 extends over 14 amino acids. CDR3 in amino acids: CASSGRTATDTQYF. The CDR3 nucleotides read TGTGCCAGCAGCGGGCGGACAGCAACAGATACGCAGTATTTT.

The genes are TRBV9 and TRBJ2-1; D ambiguous. Between the trimmed V and J ends, which lost 4 bases and 6 bases, there was a span of 17 bases. The CDR3 runs to 15 residues. Looked up from germline, CDR1 is SGDLS and CDR2 is YYNGEE. CDR3 coding DNA: TGTGCCAGCAGCCCTCCGAACCTAGACCCCAATGAGCAGTTCTTC. It is translated as CASSPPNLDPNEQFF.

The V call is TRBV11-2, the J call TRBJ2-7, with D possibly called TRBD1 or TRBD2 (5 bases each). Germline lookup yields CDR1 SGHAT and CDR2 FQNNGV. Deletions cut 5 bases from V and 2 bases from J, with 13 bases between. CDR3 size: 14 residues. The CDR3 is CASSGAGRAYEQYF. In DNA, the CDR3 is TGTGCCAGCAGCGGCGCAGGGAGAGCCTACGAGCAGTACTTC.

The chain uses TRBV30 and TRBJ2-3, with a tentative D call TRBD2 (6 bases). The CDR3 runs to 17 residues. Germline V CDR1 and CDR2: GTSNPN, SVGIG (reference sequence). V lost 2 bases and J 0 bases, leaving 18 bases between the germline ends. The CDR3 coding sequence is TGTGCCTGGAGTCCCAGACCGGGACTGCCTAGCACAGATACGCAGTATTTT. It codes for CAWSPRPGLPSTDTQYF. Looking up the rest from reference TRBV30 and TRBJ2-3 gives the full variable domain: SQTIHQWPATLVQPVGSPLSLECTVEGTSNPNLYWYRQAAGRGLQLLFYSVGIGQISSEVPQNLSASRPQDRQFILSSKKLLLSDSGFYLCAWSPRPGLPSTDTQYFGPGTRLTVL.

V is TRBV5-4 and J is TRBJ1-1; D is ambiguous. V was trimmed by 4 bases and J by 4 bases, leaving 11 bases between them. The CDR3 contains 13 residues. The germline CDR1 and CDR2 sequences are SGHNT and YYREEE (reference sequence). CDR3 loop: CASSPPDGTEAFF. CDR3 DNA sequence: TGTGCCAGCAGCCCTCCTGATGGCACTGAAGCTTTCTTT.

Of note for this clone: In the same sample, other DNA sequences code for this CDR3. This chain uses TRBV5-1 with TRBJ2-3; 7 bases line up with TRBD2. Germline assignment: CDR1 SGHRS and CDR2 YFSETQ. Trimming at V came to 4 bases and at J to 0 bases, leaving 5 bases not matched to a gene. CDR3 size: 15 residues. The CDR3 loop is CASSPGGTSTDTQYF. In nucleotides, the CDR3 is TGCGCCAGCAGCCCGGGGGGAACTAGCACAGATACGCAGTATTTT.

The CDR3 reads CASSLDSGEYYGYTF. The CDR3 nucleotides read TGTGCCAGCAGCCTCGACAGTGGAGAATACTATGGCTACACCTTC. The V gene is TRBV4-2, the J gene TRBJ1-2, with D maybe TRBD1 (5 bases). The CDR3 runs 15 residues. CDR1 and CDR2 (germline): LGHNA, YNFKEQ. V lost 4 bases and J lost 3, with 15 bases in between.

The J gene is TRBJ2-3, the V gene TRBV5-4; a weak D match, TRBD2 (6 bases). Trimming stripped 5 bases from V and 2 bases from J, with 15 bases between. The CDR3 contains 15 residues. Germline assignment: CDR1 SGHNT and CDR2 YYREEE (reference sequence). CDR3 in DNA: TGTGCCAGCAGGGGGGGACGGAACCACACAGATACGCAGTATTTT. Its translation: CASRGGRNHTDTQYF.

The chain carries TRBV19 and TRBJ2-2; D tentatively reads TRBD1 or TRBD2 (5 bases each). Trimming removed 5 bases at V and 4 bases at J, with 20 bases between. CDR1 and CDR2 (germline): LNHDA, SQIVND (reference sequence). CDR3 length: 17 residues. The CDR3 DNA follows: TGTGCCAGTAGTCCGAGAGGGGAGCCGTGGGGCACCGGGGAGCTGTTTTTT. This codes for CASSPRGEPWGTGELFF.

The chain employs TRBV6-4 and TRBJ2-7; 11 bases are a match to TRBD1. Losses at the gene ends were 5 bases for V and 3 bases for J; bases not matched to a gene: 6. Germline lookup yields CDR1 MRHNA and CDR2 SNTAGT. The CDR3 length is 15 residues. The CDR3 sequence is CASSPSGTGGYEQYF. CDR3 nucleotides: TGTGCCAGCAGTCCCTCCGGGACAGGGGGCTACGAGCAGTACTTC.

The chain employs TRBV19 and TRBJ2-1; D gene ambiguous. Germline-derived CDR1 and CDR2 are LNHDA and SQIVND (reference sequence). This CDR3 is 13 amino acids long. V was shortened by 4 bases and J by 3 bases, with 7 bases between the two germline ends. For the CDR3, the DNA is TGTGCCAGTAGTAGCCTCAGCTACAATGAGCAGTTCTTC. It encodes CASSSLSYNEQFF. Full variable domain (remainder filled in from reference TRBV19 and TRBJ2-1): DGGITQSPKYLFRKEGQNVTLSCEQNLNHDAMYWYRQDPGQGLRLIYYSQIVNDFQKGDIAEGYSVSREKKESFPLTVTSAQKNPTAFYLCASSSLSYNEQFFGPGTRLTVL.

CDR3 loop: CASSSTGGQETQYF. DNA of the CDR3: TGTGCCAGCAGCTCGACAGGGGGACAAGAGACCCAGTACTTC. This chain uses TRBV7-2 with TRBJ2-5; 9 bases fit TRBD1. The CDR3 runs to 14 residues. CDR1 SGHTA and CDR2 FQGNSA come from the germline V gene. The trim removed 4 bases at V and 2 bases at J, leaving 2 bases unmatched.

The chain uses TRBV19 and TRBJ2-2, with D possibly TRBD2 on 6 matching bases. This CDR3 spans 16 amino acids. The germline gives CDR1 LNHDA, CDR2 SQIVND (reference sequence). V shed 3 bases and J shed 5 bases, with 16 bases lying between them. The CDR3 sequence: CASSILEGGRTGELFF. The CDR3 nucleotides read TGTGCCAGTAGTATTCTCGAGGGAGGTCGTACCGGGGAGCTGTTTTTT. Using reference TRBV19 and TRBJ2-2 for the parts outside the CDR3, the full variable domain is DGGITQSPKYLFRKEGQNVTLSCEQNLNHDAMYWYRQDPGQGLRLIYYSQIVNDFQKGDIAEGYSVSREKKESFPLTVTSAQKNPTAFYLCASSILEGGRTGELFFGEGSRLTVL.

The V and J genes are TRBV7-3 and TRBJ2-3; no reliable D call. Looked up from germline, CDR1 is SGHTA and CDR2 is FQGTGA. V dropped 5 bases and J dropped 3 bases, with 18 bases sitting between them. The CDR3 totals 16 residues. The CDR3 nucleotides are TGTGCCAGCAGCCCCCGGCGCGTATCGCCGACAGATACGCAGTATTTT. This encodes CASSPRRVSPTDTQYF.

The chain carries TRBV5-4 and TRBJ2-3; 8 bases match TRBD1. With V trimmed by 3 bases and J by 4 bases, 10 bases remained unmatched. The germline CDR1 and CDR2 sequences are SGHNT and YYREEE (reference sequence). This CDR3 has 16 residues. DNA of the CDR3: TGTGCCAGCAGCTCAAACCGGGACAGGAGGTCAGATACGCAGTATTTT. It encodes CASSSNRDRRSDTQYF.

The chain uses TRBV28 and TRBJ1-4; 7 bases are shared with TRBD1. V trimming: 2 bases; J trimming: 6 bases; junction bases outside the gene matches: 6. Germline CDR1 and CDR2: MDHEN and SYDVKM. The CDR3 has 15 amino acids. CDR3 nucleotide sequence: TGTGCCAGCAGTTTACCCGGACAGGCCGATGAAAAACTGTTTTTT. Its protein is CASSLPGQADEKLFF.

The chain links TRBV5-1 to TRBJ1-1, with D tentatively TRBD1 (6 bases). CDR1 and CDR2 (germline): SGHRS, YFSETQ. Between the trimmed V and J ends, which lost 4 bases and 8 bases, there was a span of 12 bases. This CDR3 region has 12 residues. CDR3 in amino acids: CASSPGGVEAFF. CDR3 nucleotide sequence: TGCGCCAGCAGCCCCGGGGGCGTAGAAGCTTTCTTT.

The gene calls are TRBV19 and TRBJ2-2; possibly TRBD2 for D (6 bases). This CDR3 is built from 16 residues. V lost 6 bases and J 3 bases, leaving 17 bases between the germline ends. Germline V gene sequence: CDR1 LNHDA, CDR2 SQIVND (reference sequence). The CDR3 region is CASRGGAGFDTGELFF. DNA for the CDR3: TGTGCCAGTAGAGGAGGCGCGGGGTTCGACACCGGGGAGCTGTTTTTT.

V and J are TRBV18 and TRBJ1-4; a weak D match, TRBD1 (6 bases). The germline V gene has CDR1 KGHSH and CDR2 LQKENI. The V end was cut by 4 bases, the J end by 2 bases, with 11 bases between. This CDR3 has 15 residues. CDR3 amino acids: CASSLRQDTNEKLFF. The CDR3 DNA reads as TGTGCCAGCTCACTTCGACAGGATACTAATGAAAAACTGTTTTTT.

The chain recombines TRBV7-9 with TRBJ2-5; D not resolved. The germline V gene has CDR1 SEHNR and CDR2 FQNEAQ (reference sequence). The CDR3 is 15 amino acids. The V gene lost 1 base and the J gene lost 2 bases, with 11 bases spanning the gap. The CDR3 region has the DNA TGTGCCAGCAGCTTAGGGGGTGCTGGGCAAGAGACCCAGTACTTC. Protein: CASSLGGAGQETQYF.

This chain joins TRBV9 and TRBJ2-1; the D gene is possibly TRBD2 (6 bases). The CDR3 length is 15 residues. Germline CDR1 and CDR2: SGDLS and YYNGEE. With 4 bases removed from V and 5 bases from J, the gap between germline ends came to 16 bases. This CDR3 is CASSSGLSMNNEQFF. The CDR3 nucleotides read TGTGCCAGCAGCTCTGGACTAAGTATGAACAATGAGCAGTTCTTC.

The chain is built from TRBV28 and TRBJ2-7; no clear D gene. The length of the CDR3 is 13 residues. With 2 bases removed from V and 3 bases from J, the gap between germline ends came to 8 bases. CDR1 is MDHEN and CDR2 is SYDVKM in the germline V gene. The CDR3 coding sequence is TGTGCCAGCAGTTTAAGCGTGGTCTACGAGCAGTACTTC. This gives the protein CASSLSVVYEQYF.

This sequence joins TRBV28 and TRBJ2-3, with D perhaps TRBD1 (6 bases). The length of the CDR3 is 15 residues. V lost 6 bases, J lost 1 base, and 14 bases lay in between. CDR1 MDHEN and CDR2 SYDVKM come from the germline V gene. CDR3 in DNA: TGTGCCAGCAGCCTACAGGGAATTGGCACAGATACGCAGTATTTT. Protein sequence: CASSLQGIGTDTQYF.

The chain joins TRBV27 to TRBJ1-1; D perhaps matches TRBD1 (5 bases). Trimming removed 3 bases from V and 2 bases from J, with 13 bases in between. This CDR3 has 15 amino acids. Germline V gene lookup returns CDR1 MNHEY and CDR2 SMNVEV (reference sequence). The chain's CDR3 is CASSLQGGINTEAFF. CDR3 nucleotide sequence: TGTGCCAGCAGTTTGCAGGGAGGTATAAACACTGAAGCTTTCTTT.

V gene TRBV2 combines with J gene TRBJ1-4; TRBD1 matches at 10 bases. This CDR3 is 14 amino acids long. Unmatched junction bases numbered 5, after V lost 6 bases and J lost 7 bases. Germline V gene data show CDR1 as SNHLY and CDR2 as FYNNEI. DNA for the CDR3: TGTGCCAGCAGATCCGGGACAGGGGTTGAAAAACTGTTTTTT. Its translation is CASRSGTGVEKLFF.

V gene TRBV30 combines with J gene TRBJ2-2; unclear D gene. The CDR3 length is 13 residues. Trimming removed 4 bases from V and 2 bases from J, with 8 bases in between. Germline V gene data show CDR1 as GTSNPN and CDR2 as SVGIG (reference sequence). The CDR3 nucleotides are TGTGCCTGGAACGGGCTTAACACCGGGGAGCTGTTTTTT. Translating it yields CAWNGLNTGELFF. The whole variable domain, filled in from reference TRBV30 and TRBJ2-2, reads SQTIHQWPATLVQPVGSPLSLECTVEGTSNPNLYWYRQAAGRGLQLLFYSVGIGQISSEVPQNLSASRPQDRQFILSSKKLLLSDSGFYLCAWNGLNTGELFFGEGSRLTVL.

The J gene is TRBJ2-7, the V gene TRBV7-9; TRBD1 matches at 8 bases. J was trimmed by 2 bases and V by 3 bases; bases with no gene match: 6. The germline CDR1 and CDR2 sequences are SEHNR and FQNEAQ (reference sequence). The CDR3 spans 15 residues. The CDR3 loop is CASSFGQGAAYEQYF. Here the CDR3 DNA reads TGTGCCAGCAGCTTTGGTCAGGGGGCCGCCTACGAGCAGTACTTC.

The chain employs TRBV28 and TRBJ2-7, with TRBD2 identical over 8 bases. V shed 5 bases and J 0 bases; nucleotides not matched to a gene: 9. The CDR3 consists of 16 residues. CDR1 is MDHEN, CDR2 SYDVKM, per germline. CDR3 nucleotide sequence: TGTGCCAGCAGTCCGCTACTAGCGGACACCTCCTACGAGCAGTACTTC. Translating it yields CASSPLLADTSYEQYF.

The rearrangement links TRBV4-2 to TRBJ2-7; no definite D call. The V end lost 1 base, the J end lost 6 bases, and 13 bases lay between the germline ends. CDR1 and CDR2 (germline): LGHNA, YNFKEQ. This CDR3 has 14 residues. CDR3 amino acids: CASSQVRHPTEQYF. CDR3 DNA: TGTGCCAGCAGCCAAGTCCGTCACCCGACCGAGCAGTACTTC.